This T cell receptor (beta chain) was observed in a study of blood T cell repertoires in COVID-19. Study information: The study drew acute and convalescent COVID-19 samples from the United States, Italy and Spain. PBMCs, B-cell-depleted T cells, or T cells provided the cDNA or gDNA that made up the material.

Patients from Seattle were sampled longitudinally, starting during active infection. The CDR3 sequence is 13 residues long. CDR1 SQVTM and CDR2 ANQGSEA come from the germline V gene. Trimming shortened V by 7 bases and J by 2 bases, and 14 bases separated the two germline ends. Authors' analysis steps: From reference gene primer amplification, estimates of nucleated cell counts were derived. Clones were sequenced by immunoSEQ multiplex PCR, and TCRdb holds only the in-frame ones, with some missing. V and J calls and clone size are given by that table; D and trimming were obtained from the DNA. Here the sample spans 200,000 to 300,000 clones, roughly four fifths being singletons.

V gene TRBV29-1 combines with J gene TRBJ1-1; D possibly corresponds to TRBD1 (6 bases). The TCR originated in an elderly woman with COVID-19, enrolled during active disease. Sequenced: peripheral blood. This chain's CDR3 is CSASLQGNTEAFF. As DNA, the CDR3 is TGCAGCGCCTCACTACAGGGTAACACTGAAGCTTTCTTT.